A single sample is the source of the 3 T cell receptor beta chains below, sequenced in a study of graft-versus-host responses after intestinal transplantation. Profiling relied on immunoSEQ multiplex PCR, and the TCRdb table lists in-frame clones only, not all of them. The sample consists of 77,000 or so clones, around 92% of them appearing once. The source was PBMCs, collected 98 days after intestinal transplantation. The receptors shown here come from a human patient who received an intestinal transplant, so some T cells may come from the graft donor.

The chain links TRBV10-1 to TRBJ2-5; TRBD2 aligns across 7 bases. The end of the DNA fits TRBJ2-7 better, so the J call may be wrong. Germline V gene data show CDR1 as WNHNN and CDR2 as SYGVQD (reference sequence). The CDR3 runs to 13 residues. CDR3 loop: CASSSGIRGEQYF. The CDR3 region has the DNA TGCGCCAGCAGTAGCGGGATTAGAGGCGAGCAGTACTTC.

The CDR3 coding sequence is TGTGCCAGCAGCTTAGACACTGAAGCTTTCTTT. This translates into CASSLDTEAFF. The chain is built from TRBV7-9 and TRBJ1-1; D not resolved. The CDR3 is made up of 11 amino acids. Between the trimmed V and J ends, which lost 1 base and 3 bases, there was a span of 0 bases. Germline-derived CDR1 and CDR2 are SEHNR and FQNEAQ (reference sequence).

The chain carries TRBV2 and TRBJ1-1, with 7 bases that match TRBD1. V dropped 0 bases and J dropped 4; count of bases not matched to a gene: 5. Germline CDR1 and CDR2: SNHLY and FYNNEI. CDR3 length: 15 amino acids. The CDR3 region has the DNA TGTGCCAGCAGTGAAGCGGGATACAGGGGCACTGAAGCTTTCTTT. Protein: CASSEAGYRGTEAFF.